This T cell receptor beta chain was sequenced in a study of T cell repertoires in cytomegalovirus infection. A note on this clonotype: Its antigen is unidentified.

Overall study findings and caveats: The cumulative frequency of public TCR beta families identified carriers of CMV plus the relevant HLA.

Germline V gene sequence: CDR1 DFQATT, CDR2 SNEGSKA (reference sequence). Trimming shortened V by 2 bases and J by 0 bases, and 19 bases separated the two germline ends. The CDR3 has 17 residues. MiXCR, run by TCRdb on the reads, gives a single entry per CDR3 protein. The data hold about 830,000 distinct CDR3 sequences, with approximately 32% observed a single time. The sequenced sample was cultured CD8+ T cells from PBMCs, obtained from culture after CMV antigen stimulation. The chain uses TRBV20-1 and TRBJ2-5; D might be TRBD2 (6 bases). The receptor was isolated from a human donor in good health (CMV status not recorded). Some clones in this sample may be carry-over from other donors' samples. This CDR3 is CSARIRATRDYQETQYF. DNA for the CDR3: TGCAGTGCTAGAATTCGGGCTACCCGGGACTACCAAGAGACCCAGTACTTC.